The 5 T cell receptor beta chains below were found in one sample sequenced in a study of T cells in Graves' hyperthyroidism and ophthalmopathy. RNA transcripts served as the template for amplifying TCR beta CDR3 regions. With the HTBI primer set, the TCR CDR3 went through a first round of RT-PCR. TCRdb used MiXCR to reprocess the multiplex PCR reads, holding one entry per CDR3 protein. This sample has roughly 200,000 distinct CDR3 sequences, with around 20% found just once. What was sequenced was blood. The receptors come from a man aged 35-49 years with Graves' hyperthyroidism.

This clonotype has ten or more counts. For the CDR3, the DNA is TGTGCCAGCAGCCATCGGGCGACAGGGGATTTCACAGATACGCAGTATTTT. Its protein product is CASSHRATGDFTDTQYF. The chain joins TRBV6-2 or TRBV6-3 to TRBJ2-3, with 8 bases fitting TRBD1. Germline V CDR1 and CDR2: MNHEY, SVGEGT. This CDR3 comprises 17 residues. Unmatched junction bases numbered 13, after V lost 6 bases and J lost 2 bases.

This clonotype was picked up a small number of times. CDR3 amino acids: CATTAGQSYYTF. The CDR3 bases are TGTGCCACCACGGCGGGACAATCGTACTACACCTTC. The chain combines TRBV10-3 with TRBJ1-2, with D possibly matching TRBD1 (6 bases). The CDR3 contains 12 residues. The V gene's germline CDR1 is ENHRY and CDR2 SYGVKD. V dropped 10 bases and J dropped 10 bases, with 19 bases sitting between them.

This clonotype was observed many times. J is TRBJ2-7 and V is TRBV12-3 or TRBV12-4, with D unresolved. The CDR3 consists of 18 residues. Trimming left V 5 bases short and J 3 bases short, with 26 bases between. CDR3 nucleotides: TGTGCCAGCAGTCCGAGCCTCCTTGGGGTGACGACCGACTACGAGCAGTACTTC. Translated: CASSPSLLGVTTDYEQYF.

In this sample, this clonotype turned up many times. The chain couples TRBV3-1 to TRBJ2-7, with D perhaps matching TRBD1 or TRBD2 (5 bases each). V was clipped by 1 base and J by 4 bases, with 11 bases between them. There are 14 residues in the CDR3. Germline-derived CDR1 and CDR2 are LGHDT and YNNKEL (reference sequence). CDR3 amino acids: CASSQVRGKYEQYF. The CDR3 region has the DNA TGTGCCAGCAGCCAAGTACGGGGCAAATACGAGCAGTACTTC.

This clonotype was counted at least ten times. The V and J genes are TRBV20-1 and TRBJ2-7; D is unresolved. CDR3 size: 13 residues. Trimming took off 1 base at V and 3 bases at J, with 10 bases between the two ends. Germline V gene sequence: CDR1 DFQATT, CDR2 SNEGSKA (reference sequence). This chain's CDR3 is CSARGQANYEQYF. The CDR3 DNA reads as TGCAGTGCTAGAGGCCAGGCAAACTACGAGCAGTACTTC.